This T cell receptor (beta chain) originates from a study of response to subunit inactivated influenza vaccine. General study findings and limits: After each seasonal influenza vaccination, few new T cells are recruited, the authors suggested.

This clonotype was counted at least ten times. Its cognate antigen is unknown. Each CDR3 protein is one row after TCRdb ran MiXCR on the RT-PCR reads. The data contain about 650,000 distinct CDR3 sequences, around 15% of them seen just once; the ten biggest clones take up 7.6%. This receptor was identified in a man aged 45-65 years who received an inactivated influenza vaccine. Sequences were derived from PBMCs from blood, sampled around two weeks before vaccination.

CDR3 in amino acids: CASSLLGVGSYNEQFF. Written as DNA, the CDR3 is TGTGCCAGCAGCTTACTGGGGGTTGGCTCCTACAATGAGCAGTTCTTC. This sequence joins TRBV7-2 and TRBJ2-1; perhaps D is TRBD1 or TRBD2 (5 bases each). The V gene's germline CDR1 is SGHTA and CDR2 FQGNSA. Trimming removed 2 bases from V and 0 bases from J, with 11 bases in between. The CDR3 is made up of 16 amino acids.